These 17 T cell receptor beta chains originate from one sample sequenced in a study of CD8+CD57+ T cells in acquired aplastic anemia. Genomic DNA was employed as the template in profiling TCR beta VDJ and CDR3. Via MiXCR, TCRdb re-called the reads, giving one row per CDR3 protein. Of 350,000 to 450,000 distinct CDR3 sequences listed, 65% to 75% are singletons. Sequencing input: sorted CD4+, CD8+, or CD8+CD57+ T cells (not recorded which) from PBMCs. All receptors derive from a human donor in good health, serving as a control.

Concerning this clonotype itself: The junction departs from the called germline gene at one end, perhaps through a read error. This chain links TRBV7-9 with TRBJ2-3; 9 positions match TRBD1. The CDR3 extends over 15 amino acids. CDR1 and CDR2 (germline): SEHNR, FQNEAQ (reference sequence). CDR3 DNA sequence: TGCGCCAGCAGCCAAAACGGACAGGGGTGGGCTATGCGGTATTTT. It encodes CASSQNGQGWAMRYF.

This clonotype was seen many times. This chain uses TRBV25-1 with TRBJ1-1; 10 nucleotides match TRBD1. CDR3 size: 15 residues. Trimming took 6 bases from V and 0 from J; bases not matched to a gene: 4. Germline assignment: CDR1 MGHDK and CDR2 SYGVNS. This CDR3 is CASSWTGGLNTEAFF. DNA of the CDR3: TGTGCCAGCAGCTGGACAGGGGGTCTGAACACTGAAGCTTTCTTT.

Remarks on this clonotype: The final CDR3 position lacks the conserved phenylalanine or tryptophan, pointing to a likely read error. V is TRBV10-3 and J is TRBJ1-5, with a possible D match to TRBD1 (5 bases). This CDR3 region has 13 residues. The germline V gene has CDR1 ENHRY and CDR2 SYGVKD. Trimming removed 11 bases at V and 13 bases at J, with 24 bases between. The CDR3 sequence: CAPGSGTDPPQHY. CDR3 in DNA: TGTGCCCCCGGTTCCGGGACGGATCCCCCGCAGCATTAC.

Regarding this clonotype: The conserved phenylalanine or tryptophan normally closing the CDR3 is absent here, so this likely arose from a read error. No DNA is shown, since the ends of the CDR3 on it are uncertain; the CDR3 is the one TCRdb lists. The chain is built from TRBV2 and TRBJ2-6; no DNA check was done on the table's D call, TRBD1. The germline CDR1 and CDR2 sequences are SNHLY and FYNNEI. With termini counted, the CDR3 has 15 amino acids. The CDR3 loop is CASGAGGTVTQYFGP.

Remarks on this clonotype: This sequence may be a read error, since a much larger clone differs from it by one base. This chain links TRBV7-2 with TRBJ1-1, with D hard to call. Between the trimmed V and J ends, which lost 5 bases and 4 bases, there was a span of 11 bases. The CDR3 runs to 13 residues. Germline CDR1 SGHTA, CDR2 FQGNSA. The CDR3 DNA is TGTGCCAGCAGCCAGAAGTGGGGCACTGAAGCTTTCTTT. This codes for CASSQKWGTEAFF. Complete variable domain (other parts from reference TRBV7-2 and TRBJ1-1): GAGVSQSPSNKVTEKGKDVELRCDPISGHTALYWYRQSLGQGLEFLIYFQGNSAPDKSGLPSDRFSAERTGGSVSTLTIQRTQQEDSAVYLCASSQKWGTEAFFGQGTRLTVV.

The genes are TRBV7-6 and TRBJ1-5, with a possible D match to TRBD1 (5 bases). The CDR3 length is 14 residues. CDR1 is SGHVS, CDR2 FNYEAQ, per germline. V lost 5 bases and J lost 16, with 24 bases in between. This CDR3 reads CASSRSRGPEPNHF. The CDR3 region has the DNA TGTGCCAGCAGCAGATCGAGGGGCCCCGAGCCTAACCATTTT.

Details on this clonotype: Since the CDR3 does not end with the conserved phenylalanine or tryptophan, this likely comes from a read error. The limits of the CDR3 on the DNA are not certain, so only TCRdb's listed CDR3 is given. The chain links TRBV9 to TRBJ2-7; TRBD2, as called in the table, went unchecked against the DNA. CDR1 and CDR2 (germline): SGDLS, YYNGEE. The CDR3 is 13 residues long, ends included. CDR3 amino acids: CASSGVHPSTLGI.

This clonotype turned up a few times. The chain joins TRBV5-1 to TRBJ2-2; 7 bases fit TRBD2. The V and J ends lost 4 bases and 5 bases, in that order; junction bases with no gene match: 8. CDR3 length: 15 residues. Germline CDR1 and CDR2: SGHRS and YFSETQ. The CDR3 coding sequence is TGCGCCAGCAGCCTAAAGCGGGGATGTACCGGGGAGCTGTTTTTT. Amino acids: CASSLKRGCTGELFF.

The chain joins TRBV2 to TRBJ2-6; D may be TRBD1 or TRBD2 (5 bases each). V lost 2 bases, J lost 2 bases, and 10 bases lay in between. This CDR3 region has 16 residues. Germline V gene sequence: CDR1 SNHLY, CDR2 FYNNEI. The CDR3 bases are TGTGCCAGCAGTGAACGGGGCAGCACTGGGGCCAACGTCCTGACTTTC. This sequence encodes CASSERGSTGANVLTF. The full variable domain, rest sourced from reference TRBV2 and TRBJ2-6, is EPEVTQTPSHQVTQMGQEVILRCVPISNHLYFYWYRQILGQKVEFLVSFYNNEISEKSEIFDDQFSVERPDGSNFTLKIRSTKLEDSAMYFCASSERGSTGANVLTFGAGSRLTVL.

V usage is TRBV20-1 and J usage is TRBJ1-2; D is unclear. This CDR3 has 12 amino acids. Germline V gene sequence: CDR1 DFQATT, CDR2 SNEGSKA (reference sequence). Trimming left V 2 bases short and J 11 bases short, with 15 bases between. The CDR3 spells CSARLSVYMYTF. The CDR3 nucleotides read TGCAGTGCTAGACTGAGTGTGTATATGTACACCTTC.

Worth noting for this clonotype: A junction end diverges from the germline sequence, so it may reflect a read error. This chain connects TRBV2 to TRBJ1-3; 7 bases fit TRBD1. Germline CDR1 reads SNHLY; CDR2 reads FYNNEI. The CDR3 has 17 amino acids. CDR3 DNA sequence: TGTGCCAGCACTGTAGTACAGGGGCCGTGCTCTGGAACCACCATCTATTTT. Its translation: CASTVVQGPCSGTTIYF.

The chain links TRBV10-3 to TRBJ2-7; a weak D match, TRBD2 (6 bases). Germline CDR1 reads ENHRY; CDR2 reads SYGVKD. V shed 2 bases and J shed 3 bases, with 14 bases lying between them. There are 15 residues in the CDR3. CDR3 sequence: CAISEEDLGGYEQYF. CDR3 bases: TGTGCCATCAGTGAGGAGGACCTCGGGGGCTACGAGCAGTACTTC.

Many counts were recorded for this clonotype. The chain recombines TRBV11-2 with TRBJ1-2; D is unresolved. The V gene lost 4 bases and the J gene lost 5 bases, with 17 bases spanning the gap. CDR1 SGHAT and CDR2 FQNNGV come from the germline V gene. The CDR3 has 15 amino acids. The CDR3 region is CASSSDRNTGYGYTF. The CDR3 region has the DNA TGTGCCAGCAGCTCAGACCGCAACACGGGGTATGGCTACACCTTC.

This clonotype has ten or more counts. This rearrangement joins TRBV2 to TRBJ1-5; D unresolved. This CDR3 contains 14 residues. Germline V lookup: CDR1 SNHLY, CDR2 FYNNEI. V was trimmed by 6 bases and J by 3 bases, leaving 12 bases between them. CDR3 DNA sequence: TGTGCCAGCAGGAGGAGCTCTTCCAATCAGCCCCAGCATTTT. This sequence encodes CASRRSSSNQPQHF.

The rearrangement uses TRBV2 and TRBJ2-3; 7 bases align to TRBD1. The V gene's germline CDR1 is SNHLY and CDR2 FYNNEI. The CDR3 is 16 amino acids. V shed 6 bases, J shed 2 bases, and the junction held 11 bases outside the gene matches. The CDR3 loop is CASSSQGDPFTDTQYF. DNA for the CDR3: TGTGCCAGCAGCTCCCAGGGGGACCCATTCACAGATACGCAGTATTTT.

This clonotype was detected a few times. The chain joins TRBV2 to TRBJ2-7; D unresolved. Trimming left V 8 bases short and J 8 bases short, with 22 bases between. Germline V gene data show CDR1 as SNHLY and CDR2 as FYNNEI. This CDR3 region has 14 residues. This CDR3 reads CASPRDARHPKQYF. The CDR3 coding sequence is TGTGCCAGCCCCCGAGACGCTAGACATCCCAAGCAGTACTTC.

The table lists this clonotype with many counts. A single base separates this from a much larger clone, so it may be a read error. V and J are TRBV5-1 and TRBJ1-6; D gene ambiguous. The germline CDR1 and CDR2 sequences are SGHRS and YFSETQ. Trimming left V 1 base short and J 6 bases short, with 11 bases between. This CDR3 is built from 15 residues. CDR3 in DNA: TGCGCCAGCAGCTTGTCTGAGGATCGTAATTCACCCCTCCACTTT. Protein sequence: CASSLSEDRNSPLHF. The full variable domain, completed using reference TRBV5-1 and TRBJ1-6, is KAGVTQTPRYLIKTRGQQVTLSCSPISGHRSVSWYQQTPGQGLQFLFEYFSETQRNKGNFPGRFSGRQFSNSRSEMNVSTLELGDSALYLCASSLSEDRNSPLHFGNGTRLTVT.